This T cell receptor (beta chain) was captured in a study of blood T cell repertoires in COVID-19. Which cohort a participant joined came from the clinical history participants gave. CDR3 length: 16 amino acids. Germline assignment: CDR1 SGHTA and CDR2 FQGNSA. Trimming removed 5 bases from V and 6 bases from J, with 19 bases in between. The data were produced by immunoSEQ multiplex PCR, yet TCRdb's version contains in-frame clones alone and is incomplete. The sample shows approximately 190,000 clones, 80% to 85% of them seen only once. The rearrangement links TRBV7-2 to TRBJ2-2; D may be TRBD2 (6 bases). This receptor was identified in a middle-aged man who had recovered from COVID-19. Material: PBMCs or T cells enriched from blood (not recorded which). Written as DNA, the CDR3 is TGTGCCAGCAGCAAGGGACTCCTCGGAGAAGCCGGGGAGCTGTTTTTT. Translated, it gives CASSKGLLGEAGELFF.